What follows are 31 T cell receptor beta chains derived from one specimen sequenced in a study of T cells in Graves' hyperthyroidism and ophthalmopathy. TCR beta CDR3 regions were amplified from RNA. HTBI primers were used for first-round RT-PCR of the TCR CDR3. TCRdb independently ran MiXCR on the multiplex PCR reads; one entry per CDR3 protein. The repertoire has 500,000 to 650,000 distinct CDR3 sequences, 40% to 50% of them found once; the top ten carry 44%. Sample: peripheral blood or thyroid tissue (not recorded which). Receptors were obtained from an adult woman with Graves' disease, either hyperthyroidism or ophthalmopathy (not recorded which).

The chain carries TRBV10-2 and TRBJ1-5; D gene ambiguous. V gave up 3 bases and J gave up 7 bases, with 10 bases separating them. The CDR3 runs 13 residues. In germline, CDR1 is WSHSY, CDR2 SAAADI. The CDR3 here is CASSDRLGQPQHF. DNA of the CDR3: TGCGCCAGCAGTGATAGATTGGGGCAGCCCCAGCATTTT.

This clonotype came up many times. The chain combines TRBV2 with TRBJ1-1; D gene uncertain. The CDR3 loop spans 10 amino acids. Germline-derived CDR1 and CDR2 are SNHLY and FYNNEI. Trimming took off 5 bases at V and 7 bases at J, with 5 bases between the two ends. CDR3 loop: CASSQNEAFF. Here the CDR3 DNA reads TGTGCCAGCAGTCAAAATGAAGCTTTCTTT.

This clonotype was observed once. The chain combines TRBV5-8 with TRBJ1-2, with 11 bases that match TRBD1. This CDR3 spans 15 amino acids. Trimming took 5 bases from V and 8 from J; bases not matched to a gene: 11. The V gene's germline CDR1 is SGHTS and CDR2 YDEGEE. The CDR3 nucleotides read TGTGCCAGCAGACTTAGGACAGGGGGCGGAGAAGGCTACACCTTC. This gives the protein CASRLRTGGGEGYTF.

This sequence joins TRBV5-1 and TRBJ2-7, with 10 positions matching TRBD2. The CDR3 has 15 amino acids. V shed 3 bases and J 5 bases; nucleotides not matched to a gene: 8. Germline V gives CDR1 SGHRS, CDR2 YFSETQ. This chain's CDR3 is CASSSLAGGADEQYF. Written as DNA, the CDR3 is TGCGCCAGCAGCTCTTTAGCGGGAGGTGCGGACGAGCAGTACTTC.

This clonotype ranks as medium-sized (0.01 to 0.1%). V usage is TRBV24-1 and J usage is TRBJ2-5, with 10 bases matching TRBD1. This CDR3 has 14 residues. The V and J ends lost 5 bases and 4 bases, in that order; junction bases with no gene match: 3. Germline lookup yields CDR1 KGHDR and CDR2 SFDVKD. The chain's CDR3 is CATSAGQGVETQYF. The CDR3 DNA is TGTGCCACCAGTGCTGGACAGGGGGTAGAGACCCAGTACTTC.

The chain recombines TRBV7-9 with TRBJ2-5, with D possibly called TRBD1 or TRBD2 (6 bases each). The CDR3 has 18 amino acids. Looked up from germline, CDR1 is SEHNR and CDR2 is FQNEAQ (reference sequence). Trimming removed 4 bases at V and 2 bases at J, with 23 bases between. The CDR3: CASSSGPPGGHQQETQYF. The CDR3 bases are TGTGCCAGCAGCTCCGGTCCTCCCGGGGGACACCAACAAGAGACCCAGTACTTC.

This clonotype was counted at least ten times. The chain combines TRBV20-1 with TRBJ1-1, with 10 bases identical to TRBD1. The germline gives CDR1 DFQATT, CDR2 SNEGSKA (reference sequence). With 3 bases clipped from V and 4 bases from J, the junction kept 5 bases outside the gene matches. The CDR3 totals 14 residues. The CDR3 protein is CSARLRTGGTEAFF. The CDR3 nucleotides are TGCAGTGCTAGGTTACGGACAGGGGGCACTGAAGCTTTCTTT.

V and J are TRBV20-1 and TRBJ1-5; D uncertain. V was shortened by 5 bases and J by 3 bases, with 17 bases between the two germline ends. CDR3 size: 15 residues. Germline V gene sequence: CDR1 DFQATT, CDR2 SNEGSKA (reference sequence). This chain's CDR3 is CSAAKDVEPNQPQHF. The DNA for the CDR3 is TGCAGTGCTGCCAAGGACGTGGAGCCCAATCAGCCCCAGCATTTT.

This clonotype was seen many times. V usage is TRBV7-2 and J usage is TRBJ2-2; TRBD2 matches 7 bases. Losses at the gene ends were 5 bases for V and 6 bases for J; bases not matched to a gene: 6. Germline V gene lookup returns CDR1 SGHTA and CDR2 FQGNSA. The CDR3 covers 14 residues. The CDR3 reads CASSTTSWSGELFF. For the CDR3, the DNA is TGTGCCAGCAGCACGACTAGCTGGTCCGGGGAGCTGTTTTTT.

The CDR3 DNA sequence: TGTGCCAGCATCTCCTCCCAGGTCACCTTC. Protein product: CASISSQVTF. The chain couples TRBV2 to TRBJ1-2; D unclear. In germline, CDR1 is SNHLY, CDR2 FYNNEI. The CDR3 is made up of 10 amino acids. V lost 7 bases and J lost 13, with 13 bases in between.

V gene TRBV9 combines with J gene TRBJ2-7; TRBD2 matches at 12 bases. CDR3 size: 16 residues. The germline gives CDR1 SGDLS, CDR2 YYNGEE. V was clipped by 6 bases and J by 2 bases; unmatched bases: 9. DNA of the CDR3: TGTGCCAGCAACGCCCCTACTAGCGGGAGGACCTACGAGCAGTACTTC. Translated: CASNAPTSGRTYEQYF.

The chain uses TRBV12-3 or TRBV12-4 and TRBJ1-5, with D unclear. The CDR3 extends over 15 amino acids. V lost 0 bases and J lost 1, with 7 bases in between. The CDR3 is CASSLAGNSNQPQHF. CDR3 sequence (DNA): TGTGCCAGCAGTTTAGCAGGGAACAGCAATCAGCCCCAGCATTTT.

This clonotype was counted a few times. This rearrangement joins TRBV7-2 to TRBJ1-5; tentative D call: TRBD1 (6 bases). From germline, CDR1 is SGHTA and CDR2 FQGNSA. The V end lost 1 base, the J end lost 4 bases, and 14 bases lay between the germline ends. The CDR3 extends over 16 amino acids. The CDR3 DNA reads TGTGCCAGCAGCTTAGTTACAGGGCCTTGGAATCAGCCCCAGCATTTT. As protein: CASSLVTGPWNQPQHF.

CDR3 protein: CATSRKQGRSTEAFF. The CDR3 region has the DNA TGTGCCACCAGCAGAAAACAGGGGCGAAGTACTGAAGCTTTCTTT. V usage is TRBV15 and J usage is TRBJ1-1; 7 bases match TRBD1. The ends lost 2 bases at V and 5 bases at J; junction bases unmatched: 8. CDR1 is LNHNV, CDR2 YYDKDF, per germline (reference sequence). CDR3 length: 15 residues.

This chain uses TRBV10-3 with TRBJ1-1, with D perhaps matching TRBD1 (6 bases). Trimming removed 4 bases from V and 1 base from J, with 10 bases in between. This CDR3 comprises 14 residues. Germline lookup yields CDR1 ENHRY and CDR2 SYGVKD. The CDR3 DNA reads as TGTGCCATCAGTGCGCAGGGACAGAACACTGAAGCTTTCTTT. This gives the protein CAISAQGQNTEAFF.

V gene TRBV7-9 combines with J gene TRBJ2-5, with TRBD1 matching 7 bases. This CDR3 comprises 16 residues. From germline, CDR1 is SEHNR and CDR2 FQNEAQ (reference sequence). V trimming: 4 bases; J trimming: 1 base; junction bases outside the gene matches: 9. The DNA for the CDR3 is TGTGCCAGCAGCTCCCTCGCGACAGGGCTCCAAGAGACCCAGTACTTC. This gives the protein CASSSLATGLQETQYF.

This clonotype has a count of ten or more. The gene calls are TRBV20-1 and TRBJ1-1; TRBD1 aligns across 8 bases. The CDR3 has 13 amino acids. Germline V lookup: CDR1 DFQATT, CDR2 SNEGSKA (reference sequence). Trimming took 6 bases from V and 5 from J; bases not matched to a gene: 8. CDR3 DNA sequence: TGCAGTGCCTCCGGACAGGGTGGGACTGAAGCTTTCTTT. Protein sequence: CSASGQGGTEAFF.

The J gene is TRBJ2-7, the V gene TRBV15, with D possibly matching TRBD2 (5 bases). Germline V lookup: CDR1 LNHNV, CDR2 YYDKDF (reference sequence). This CDR3 comprises 14 residues. The ends were cut back, 5 bases at V and 2 bases at J, with 13 bases in the middle. The CDR3 DNA reads as TGTGCCACCAGCTCTAGGACTTACCCCTACGAGCAGTACTTC. Translation gives CATSSRTYPYEQYF.

In this sample, this clonotype turned up a few times. The V call is TRBV2, the J call TRBJ2-6; unclear D gene. CDR3 length: 13 amino acids. Germline assignment: CDR1 SNHLY and CDR2 FYNNEI. V lost 5 bases, J lost 3 bases, and 5 bases lay in between. The CDR3 is CASSLNGANVLTF. The CDR3 coding sequence is TGTGCCAGCAGTCTTAATGGGGCCAACGTCCTGACTTTC.

The rearrangement uses TRBV2 and TRBJ2-7, with D unclear. The CDR3 length is 11 residues. Germline lookup yields CDR1 SNHLY and CDR2 FYNNEI. The V and J ends lost 8 bases and 5 bases respectively, with 10 bases between them. The CDR3 region is CASAFGHEQYF. As DNA, the CDR3 is TGTGCCAGCGCATTTGGCCACGAGCAGTACTTC.

This chain uses TRBV20-1 with TRBJ1-2; D unclear. Germline loops: CDR1 DFQATT, CDR2 SNEGSKA (reference sequence). The CDR3 runs 13 residues. Trimming removed 1 base from V and 4 bases from J, with 10 bases in between. CDR3 region: CSARVPLPYGYTF. CDR3 sequence (DNA): TGCAGTGCTAGAGTCCCCCTGCCCTATGGCTACACCTTC.

This clonotype was seen just once. This chain links TRBV14 with TRBJ1-2; TRBD1 agrees at 7 bases. CDR1 is SGHDN, CDR2 FVKESK, per germline. This CDR3 is 15 amino acids long. The junction had 6 bases not matched to a gene; V was cut back by 4 bases and J by 1 base. The CDR3, as DNA: TGTGCCAGCAGCCTGGGGACAGCAAATAACTATGGCTACACCTTC. This translates into CASSLGTANNYGYTF.

The chain recombines TRBV9 with TRBJ1-5, with D perhaps TRBD1 (5 bases). The V gene lost 4 bases and the J gene lost 3 bases, with 17 bases spanning the gap. The CDR3 length is 16 residues. Germline V lookup: CDR1 SGDLS, CDR2 YYNGEE. The CDR3 spells CASSPGLREDNQPQHF. The DNA of the CDR3 is TGTGCCAGCAGCCCGGGGCTCAGGGAGGACAATCAGCCCCAGCATTTT.

This chain connects TRBV24-1 to TRBJ2-5; tentatively, D is TRBD1 (6 bases). Germline CDR1 is KGHDR and CDR2 is SFDVKD. The CDR3 is 14 residues long. V was clipped by 5 bases and J by 2 bases, with 11 bases between them. The CDR3 coding sequence is TGTGCCACCAGTGCTATTAGGGGGCAAGAGACCCAGTACTTC. Translating gives CATSAIRGQETQYF.

At least ten counts were recorded for this clonotype. V gene TRBV7-9 combines with J gene TRBJ1-1; TRBD1 might be the D (6 bases). The ends were cut back, 5 bases at V and 8 bases at J, with 9 bases in the middle. The CDR3 contains 11 residues. Germline-derived CDR1 and CDR2 are SEHNR and FQNEAQ (reference sequence). The CDR3 spells CASSQQGEAFF. The CDR3 DNA follows: TGTGCCAGCAGCCAACAGGGAGAAGCTTTCTTT.

Regarding this clonotype: A much larger clone differs by one base, so this may be a read error. The V gene is TRBV20-1, the J gene TRBJ1-3, with D perhaps TRBD1 (5 bases). Germline CDR1 DFQATT, CDR2 SNEGSKA (reference sequence). The length of the CDR3 is 13 residues. Trimming took off 1 base at V and 4 bases at J, with 8 bases between the two ends. CDR3 DNA sequence: TGCAGTGCTAGAGGGGGGGTAGGAAACACCATATATTTT. Residues: CSARGGVGNTIYF.

This clonotype was seen a handful of times. The rearrangement links TRBV20-1 to TRBJ2-6, with D perhaps given as TRBD1 or TRBD2 (5 bases each). Germline-derived CDR1 and CDR2 are DFQATT and SNEGSKA (reference sequence). With 3 bases removed from V and 0 bases from J, the gap between germline ends came to 6 bases. The CDR3 sequence is 14 residues long. The CDR3 spells CSARGPSGANVLTF. The DNA of the CDR3 is TGCAGTGCTAGGGGACCCTCTGGGGCCAACGTCCTGACTTTC.

The V and J genes are TRBV19 and TRBJ1-4; D gene ambiguous. Germline CDR1 LNHDA, CDR2 SQIVND (reference sequence). Trimming stripped 3 bases from V and 2 bases from J, with 10 bases between. This CDR3 is built from 15 residues. CDR3 loop: CASSIRIGTNEKLFF. For the CDR3, the DNA is TGTGCCAGTAGTATCAGGATCGGGACTAATGAAAAACTGTTTTTT.

The rearrangement uses TRBV7-9 and TRBJ1-2; D is uncertain. Germline CDR1 is SEHNR and CDR2 is FQNEAQ (reference sequence). V was shortened by 6 bases and J by 12 bases, with 17 bases between the two germline ends. This CDR3 is built from 12 residues. The chain's CDR3 is CASSYLGSGNTF. The CDR3 nucleotides read TGTGCCAGCAGTTATTTGGGGTCTGGAAACACCTTC.

V gene TRBV18 combines with J gene TRBJ1-1, with TRBD1 matching over 7 bases. The CDR3 length is 13 residues. Per germline, CDR1 KGHSH and CDR2 LQKENI. Trimming cost V 3 bases and J 6 bases; bases outside gene matches: 4. The CDR3 is CASSPRQGSEAFF. CDR3 DNA: TGTGCCAGCTCACCGAGACAGGGATCTGAAGCTTTCTTT. Full variable domain (outside the CDR3, taken from reference TRBV18 and TRBJ1-1): NAGVMQNPRHLVRRRGQEARLRCSPMKGHSHVYWYRQLPEEGLKFMVYLQKENIIDESGMPKERFSAEFPKEGPSILRIQQVVRGDSAAYFCASSPRQGSEAFFGQGTRLTVV.

The chain recombines TRBV9 with TRBJ1-2; 12 bases are shared with TRBD1. This CDR3 spans 17 amino acids. V shed 3 bases, J shed 2 bases, and the junction held 8 bases outside the gene matches. From germline, CDR1 is SGDLS and CDR2 YYNGEE. CDR3 sequence reads: CASSGSGQGAQNYGYTF. CDR3 DNA: TGTGCCAGCAGCGGTTCGGGACAGGGGGCCCAGAACTATGGCTACACCTTC.